This entry concerns a single T cell receptor (beta chain). The antigen is not known. The data were taken from a study of Ad26.COV2.S vaccination and SARS-CoV-2 variants. Study observations and caveats: For non-spike TCRs, breadth in vaccine recipients resembled that in placebo recipients. Post-vaccination spike-specific CD8+ and CD4+ T cell responses reportedly had substantial breadth.

Profiling relied on immunoSEQ multiplex PCR, and the TCRdb table lists in-frame clones only, not all of them. In the table there are about 350,000 clones, about 91% of which are singletons. This CDR3 has 15 amino acids. Germline lookup yields CDR1 MNHEY and CDR2 SMNVEV (reference sequence). The germline V and J ends were trimmed by 0 bases and 8 bases, with 16 bases remaining between them. This chain uses TRBV27 with TRBJ1-2; a possible D gene is TRBD1 (5 bases). This specimen consisted of peripheral blood, obtained after recovery from COVID-19. This receptor was obtained from a human donor who had recovered from COVID-19. CDR3 in DNA: TGTGCCAGCAGTTTATCGGCAGGGATATTGGGCGGCTACACCTTC. The encoded protein is CASSLSAGILGGYTF.